The present T cell receptor (beta chain) was sequenced within a study of human T cells and chemical hapten exposure. Germline V CDR1 and CDR2: LNHNV, YYDKDF (reference sequence). The junction had 9 bases not matched to a gene; V was cut back by 0 bases and J by 8 bases. The CDR3 has 16 amino acids. The library attached unique molecular identifiers to individual cDNA molecules. Via MiXCR, TCRdb re-called the RACE reads, giving one row per CDR3 protein. The table has more than 150,000 distinct CDR3 sequences, more than 25% seen once. Time point defined: pre-sensitization, week 0. Treatment described: therapeutic diphenylcyclopropenone sensitization with weekly scalp DPC. The table lists this clonotype with a few counts.

The chain couples TRBV15 to TRBJ1-2, with 10 bases matching TRBD1. The sequences come from whole blood, collected in connection with sensitization to the hapten diphenylcyclopropenone (DPC). The clonotype comes from a woman in her thirties with alopecia areata. Some clones in this sample may be carry-over from other donors' samples. CDR3 DNA sequence: TGTGCCACCAGCAGAGATGTGACAGGGGGCTCAGGCGGCTACACCTTC. The encoded protein is CATSRDVTGGSGGYTF.